This T cell receptor beta chain appears in the sequencing data of a study of identical twins. One entry per CDR3 protein results from TCRdb running MiXCR on the 5' RACE reads. The repertoire holds roughly 720,000 distinct CDR3 sequences, with roughly 20% as singletons. The CDR3 runs to 15 residues. V was pared by 3 bases and J by 2 bases, with 7 bases of the junction left unmatched. Germline values: CDR1 MNHEY, CDR2 SMNVEV (reference sequence). These data also formed part of another study, on T cells expressing NK-cell markers.

The gene calls are TRBV27 and TRBJ2-7; 7 bases line up with TRBD2. The source of this sequence is a woman aged 18 to 35 in good health. Sequencing input: PBMCs. CDR3 sequence (DNA): TGTGCCAGCAGTTTCGCCGGGAGGCCACCCTACGAGCAGTACTTC. Protein sequence: CASSFAGRPPYEQYF.